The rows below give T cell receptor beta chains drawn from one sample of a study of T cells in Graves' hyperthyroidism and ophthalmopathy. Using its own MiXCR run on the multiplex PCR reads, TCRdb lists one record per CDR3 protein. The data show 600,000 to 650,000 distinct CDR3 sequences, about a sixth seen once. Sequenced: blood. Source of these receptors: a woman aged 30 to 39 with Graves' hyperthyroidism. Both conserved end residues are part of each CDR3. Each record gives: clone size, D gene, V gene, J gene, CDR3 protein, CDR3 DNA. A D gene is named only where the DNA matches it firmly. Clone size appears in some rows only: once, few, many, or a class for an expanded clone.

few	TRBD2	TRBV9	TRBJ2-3	CASSVAGGNTDTQYF	TGTGCCAGCAGCGTAGCGGGAGGGAACACAGATACGCAGTATTTT
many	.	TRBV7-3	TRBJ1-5	CASSLRRNQPQHF	TGTGCCAGCAGCTTAAGGAGAAATCAGCCCCAGCATTTT
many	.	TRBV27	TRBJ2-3	CASSGGVLSTDTQYF	TGTGCCAGCAGTGGCGGGGTTTTGTCCACAGATACGCAGTATTTT
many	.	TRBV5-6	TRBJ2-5	CASSRRGGETQYF	TGTGCCAGCAGCCGGAGGGGAGGAGAGACCCAGTACTTC
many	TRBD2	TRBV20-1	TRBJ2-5	CSARGGLAGGVGETQYF	TGCAGTGCTAGAGGGGGGCTAGCGGGAGGAGTAGGAGAGACCCAGTACTTC
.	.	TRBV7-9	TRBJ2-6	CASSTLPGGGSGANVLTF	TGTGCCAGCAGCACCCTCCCGGGTGGCGGTTCTGGGGCCAACGTCCTGACTTTC
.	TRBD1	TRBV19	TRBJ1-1	CASIPGTANTEAFF	TGTGCCAGTATCCCCGGGACAGCAAACACTGAAGCTTTCTTT
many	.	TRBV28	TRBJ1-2	CASSSPSDWSNYGYTF	TGTGCCAGCAGTTCTCCCTCGGACTGGTCTAACTATGGCTACACCTTC
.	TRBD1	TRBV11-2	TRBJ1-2	CASSQGLQGAGYTF	TGTGCCAGCAGCCAAGGGCTACAGGGGGCTGGCTACACCTTC
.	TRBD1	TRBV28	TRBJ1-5	CASARGQGRGGQPQHF	TGTGCCAGCGCCAGGGGGCAAGGTAGGGGTGGTCAGCCCCAGCATTTT
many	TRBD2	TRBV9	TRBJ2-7	CASSATGTSGYEQYF	TGTGCCAGCAGCGCAACCGGGACTAGCGGCTACGAGCAGTACTTC
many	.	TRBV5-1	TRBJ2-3	CASSTGVTSTDTQYF	TGCGCCAGCAGCACCGGCGTGACTAGCACAGATACGCAGTATTTT
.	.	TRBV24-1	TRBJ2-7	CATSDFLTRPSYEQYF	TGTGCCACCAGTGATTTTCTAACTAGACCCTCCTACGAGCAGTACTTC
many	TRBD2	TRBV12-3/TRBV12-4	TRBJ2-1	CASTRTSGSLYNEQFF	TGTGCCAGCACTAGGACTAGCGGGAGTCTTTACAATGAGCAGTTCTTC
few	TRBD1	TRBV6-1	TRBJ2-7	CASSLDRGQYEQYF	TGTGCCAGCAGCCTCGACAGGGGGCAGTACGAGCAGTACTTC
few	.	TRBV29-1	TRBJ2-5	CSVEGLRSPTQYF	TGCAGCGTTGAAGGTCTGCGTTCGCCGACCCAGTACTTC
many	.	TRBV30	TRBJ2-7	CAWSLQGKTNYEQYF	TGTGCCTGGAGTCTGCAGGGAAAGACCAACTACGAGCAGTACTTC
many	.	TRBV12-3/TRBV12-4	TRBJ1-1	CASSKAVNTEAFF	TGTGCCAGCAGTAAGGCCGTGAACACTGAAGCTTTCTTT
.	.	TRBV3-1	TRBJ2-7	CASSQALWGEQYF	TGTGCCAGCAGCCAAGCCCTTTGGGGCGAGCAGTACTTC
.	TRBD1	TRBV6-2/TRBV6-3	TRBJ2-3	CASSGQGGPDTQYF	TGTGCCAGCAGCGGACAGGGAGGACCAGATACGCAGTATTTT